This T cell receptor beta chain was obtained from a study of response to subunit inactivated influenza vaccine. Study-wide results and caveats: New T cells are recruited in small numbers by each seasonal influenza vaccination, according to the authors' suggestion.

TCRdb re-analysed the RT-PCR reads in MiXCR, keeping a single row per CDR3 protein. This sample yields over 650,000 distinct CDR3 sequences, of which approximately 18% are seen a single time; roughly 10% belongs to the top ten. Trimming took off 0 bases at V and 1 base at J, with 12 bases between the two ends. The CDR3 has 16 residues. Germline CDR1 is DFQATT and CDR2 is SNEGSKA (reference sequence). Comment on this clonotype: Antigen: not known.

The sequence derives from a man aged 50-59 years who received an inactivated influenza vaccine. V gene TRBV20-1 combines with J gene TRBJ2-2; TRBD1 might be the D (6 bases). Sequenced material: PBMCs from blood, taken 4 to 6 days after vaccination. For the CDR3, the DNA is TGCAGTGCTAGAGATCGGTTACAGGGGAACACCGGGGAGCTGTTTTTT. Protein: CSARDRLQGNTGELFF.